This passage covers 18 T cell receptor beta chains from one sample sequenced in a study of shared clonotypes between healthy human individuals. Naive CD8 isolation took CD45RO-negative cells positively selected for CCR7 and excluded terminally differentiated effector memory CD45RA+ cells. The method was immunoSEQ multiplex PCR; TCRdb's version includes in-frame clones alone and lacks a portion of them. The sample holds around 550,000 clones, around 95% seen once. Sequencing input: naive CD8+ T cells sorted from blood. Every receptor here comes from a woman aged 25 to 39 in good health.

The rearrangement uses TRBV13 and TRBJ2-7, with D maybe TRBD1 (6 bases). V lost 5 bases to trimming and J lost 3 bases, with 14 bases between them. Germline V gene lookup returns CDR1 PRHDT and CDR2 FYEKMQ (reference sequence). The length of the CDR3 is 14 residues. CDR3 DNA: TGTGCCAGCAGCCTACAGGGCCTATACTACGAGCAGTACTTC. Protein sequence: CASSLQGLYYEQYF.

The chain joins TRBV28 to TRBJ2-7; D might be TRBD1 (5 bases). The CDR3 is 15 residues long. Trimming removed 5 bases at V and 5 bases at J, with 19 bases between. CDR1 is MDHEN and CDR2 is SYDVKM in the germline V gene. CDR3 DNA: TGTGCCAGCAGTCATACGACCACCCCAGGGAACGAGCAGTACTTC. This sequence encodes CASSHTTTPGNEQYF. Full variable domain (remainder filled in from reference TRBV28 and TRBJ2-7): DVKVTQSSRYLVKRTGEKVFLECVQDMDHENMFWYRQDPGLGLRLIYFSYDVKMKEKGDIPEGYSVSREKKERFSLILESASTNQTSMYLCASSHTTTPGNEQYFGPGTRLTVT.

The rearrangement uses TRBV7-8 and TRBJ2-2; TRBD2 matches 9 bases. V lost 4 bases to trimming and J lost 7 bases; unmatched junction nucleotides: 7. The CDR3 is 15 amino acids. Germline-derived CDR1 and CDR2 are SGHVS and FQNEAQ. The CDR3 loop reads CASSSPGLAFGELFF. DNA for the CDR3: TGTGCCAGCAGCTCCCCCGGACTAGCGTTCGGGGAGCTGTTTTTT.

The chain carries TRBV2 and TRBJ2-2, with 11 nucleotides matching TRBD2. The CDR3 extends over 16 amino acids. From germline, CDR1 is SNHLY and CDR2 FYNNEI. V dropped 3 bases and J dropped 7; count of bases not matched to a gene: 7. The CDR3 DNA sequence: TGTGCCAGCAGTGATCTAGCGGGAGGAATGGGCGGGGAGCTGTTTTTT. Translated: CASSDLAGGMGGELFF.

This chain uses TRBV28 with TRBJ2-7; no clear D. The CDR3 is 14 amino acids. Between the trimmed V and J ends, which lost 8 bases and 0 bases, there was a span of 14 bases. Germline V gene data show CDR1 as MDHEN and CDR2 as SYDVKM. Here the CDR3 DNA reads TGTGCCAGCGGCTCGACGTGGAGCTCCTACGAGCAGTACTTC. Its translation: CASGSTWSSYEQYF.

A word on this clone: The sample contains more than one DNA sequence encoding this CDR3. Written as DNA, the CDR3 is TGTGCCAGCAGTGCATACTACGAGCAGTACTTC. Translation gives CASSAYYEQYF. This chain uses TRBV6-1 with TRBJ2-7, with unresolved D. With 4 bases removed from V and 3 bases from J, the gap between germline ends came to 4 bases. Germline values: CDR1 MNHNS, CDR2 SASEGT. The CDR3 spans 11 residues.

The chain recombines TRBV15 with TRBJ1-3; a weak D match, TRBD1 (6 bases). Looked up from germline, CDR1 is LNHNV and CDR2 is YYDKDF (reference sequence). V was clipped by 1 base and J by 4 bases, with 20 bases between them. The CDR3 extends over 18 amino acids. The DNA of the CDR3 is TGTGCCACCAGCAGAGCAACAAGACCCAGGGGTTCAGGAAACACCATATATTTT. Protein product: CATSRATRPRGSGNTIYF.

This clone was recorded once. V is TRBV7-9 and J is TRBJ2-3; D perhaps matches TRBD1 (5 bases). Germline V lookup: CDR1 SEHNR, CDR2 FQNEAQ (reference sequence). Trimming took off 6 bases at V and 5 bases at J, with 9 bases between the two ends. This CDR3 has 12 amino acids. Written as DNA, the CDR3 is TGTGCCAGCAGAGGGGTCCAAGATACGCAGTATTTT. Translated, it gives CASRGVQDTQYF.

The V call is TRBV11-2, the J call TRBJ1-2; 7 bases are shared with TRBD1. The germline V gene has CDR1 SGHAT and CDR2 FQNNGV. The length of the CDR3 is 14 residues. The V and J ends lost 5 bases and 6 bases, in that order; junction bases with no gene match: 9. CDR3 loop: CASSTPRGRDGYTF. CDR3 sequence (DNA): TGTGCCAGCAGCACCCCGAGGGGGCGAGATGGCTACACCTTC.

The J gene is TRBJ2-1, the V gene TRBV15; TRBD2 is a possible D gene (6 bases). The V end lost 2 bases, the J end lost 7 bases, and 21 bases lay between the germline ends. The germline CDR1 and CDR2 sequences are LNHNV and YYDKDF (reference sequence). There are 17 residues in the CDR3. The chain's CDR3 is CATSRQPGVESPNEQFF. The CDR3 bases are TGTGCCACCAGCAGACAACCGGGGGTAGAGTCCCCAAATGAGCAGTTCTTC.

V usage is TRBV7-9 and J usage is TRBJ2-7; no definite D call. Trimming cost V 1 base and J 5 bases, with 3 bases left between them. There are 11 residues in the CDR3. Germline-derived CDR1 and CDR2 are SEHNR and FQNEAQ (reference sequence). CDR3 DNA sequence: TGTGCCAGCAGCTTAGTCCACGAGCAGTACTTC. Translation gives CASSLVHEQYF.

V is TRBV7-9 and J is TRBJ2-2; D gene unclear. Germline V CDR1 and CDR2: SEHNR, FQNEAQ (reference sequence). Trimming removed 1 base from V and 2 bases from J, with 11 bases in between. The CDR3 spans 16 residues. CDR3 protein: CASSLVVRINTGELFF. In DNA, the CDR3 is TGTGCCAGCAGCTTAGTAGTACGGATCAACACCGGGGAGCTGTTTTTT.

The gene calls are TRBV11-2 and TRBJ1-1; D is unclear. Looked up from germline, CDR1 is SGHAT and CDR2 is FQNNGV. V gave up 1 base and J gave up 1 base, with 7 bases separating them. The CDR3 sequence is 14 residues long. CDR3 sequence reads: CASSLGVRNTEAFF. The CDR3 DNA reads as TGTGCCAGCAGCTTAGGAGTCAGGAACACTGAAGCTTTCTTT.

This clone was seen once. The chain carries TRBV19 and TRBJ2-7; TRBD2 matches 14 bases. The V gene end was trimmed by 3 bases and the J gene end by 1 base; junction bases not matched to a gene: 2. The CDR3 runs to 16 residues. Looked up from germline, CDR1 is LNHDA and CDR2 is SQIVND (reference sequence). CDR3 residues: CASSMGLAGESYEQYF. CDR3 coding DNA: TGTGCCAGTAGTATGGGACTAGCGGGAGAGTCCTACGAGCAGTACTTC.

This chain connects TRBV9 to TRBJ2-1; D is perhaps TRBD2 (6 bases). Per germline, CDR1 SGDLS and CDR2 YYNGEE. This CDR3 contains 15 residues. V gave up 2 bases and J gave up 4 bases, with 13 bases separating them. Here the CDR3 DNA reads TGTGCCAGCAGCGTTGCCGGGACTTCTTACAATGAGCAGTTCTTC. Residues: CASSVAGTSYNEQFF.

V and J are TRBV6-5 and TRBJ2-7; 10 bases fit TRBD1. Germline CDR1 reads MNHEY; CDR2 reads SVGAGI. The CDR3 contains 14 residues. V trimming: 2 bases; J trimming: 4 bases; junction bases outside the gene matches: 2. The CDR3 sequence is CASSYGTGEYEQYF. CDR3 bases: TGTGCCAGCAGTTACGGGACAGGGGAGTACGAGCAGTACTTC.

The sample holds a few counts of this clone. Other DNA sequences in the same sample also yield this CDR3. V gene TRBV13 combines with J gene TRBJ1-1, with D unclear. CDR1 is PRHDT, CDR2 FYEKMQ, per germline (reference sequence). Trimming took off 1 base at V and 1 base at J, with 7 bases between the two ends. The CDR3 has 14 residues. The CDR3 is CASSLEGRNTEAFF. As DNA, the CDR3 is TGTGCCAGCAGCTTAGAAGGCAGGAACACTGAAGCTTTCTTT. The entire variable domain, with the rest obtained from reference TRBV13 and TRBJ1-1, is as follows: AAGVIQSPRHLIKEKRETATLKCYPIPRHDTVYWYQQGPGQDPQFLISFYEKMQSDKGSIPDRFSAQQFSDYHSELNMSSLELGDSALYFCASSLEGRNTEAFFGQGTRLTVV.

The chain links TRBV28 to TRBJ2-7; 9 nucleotides agree with TRBD1. V shed 6 bases, J shed 2 bases, and the junction held 17 bases outside the gene matches. Germline values: CDR1 MDHEN, CDR2 SYDVKM. The CDR3 has 18 residues. The DNA of the CDR3 is TGTGCCAGCAGCCTTTCCCCGTCCAGGACAGGGGCCCCCTACGAGCAGTACTTC. Protein sequence: CASSLSPSRTGAPYEQYF.